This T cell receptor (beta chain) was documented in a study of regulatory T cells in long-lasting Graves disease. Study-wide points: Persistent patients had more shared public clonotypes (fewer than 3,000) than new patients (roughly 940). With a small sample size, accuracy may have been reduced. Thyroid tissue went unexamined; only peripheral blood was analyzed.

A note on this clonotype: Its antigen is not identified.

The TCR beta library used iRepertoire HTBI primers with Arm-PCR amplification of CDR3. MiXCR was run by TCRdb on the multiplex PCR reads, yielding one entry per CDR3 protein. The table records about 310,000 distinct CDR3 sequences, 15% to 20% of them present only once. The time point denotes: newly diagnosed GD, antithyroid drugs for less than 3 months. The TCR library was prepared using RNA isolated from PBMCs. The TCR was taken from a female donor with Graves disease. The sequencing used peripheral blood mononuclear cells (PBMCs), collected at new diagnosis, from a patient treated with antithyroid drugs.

CDR3 DNA: TGCGCCAGCAGCTTTAGCGTTGTGAACACCGGGGAGCTGTTTTTT. Protein sequence: CASSFSVVNTGELFF. J is TRBJ2-2 and V is TRBV5-1; possible D gene TRBD2, 5 bases. V lost 2 bases and J lost 1, with 9 bases in between. CDR3 length equals 15 residues. The germline V gene encodes CDR1 SGHRS and CDR2 YFSETQ.